The sequence of this T cell receptor beta chain was determined in a study of Graves' ophthalmopathy and Graves' hyperthyroidism. Study-wide findings and caveats: Most expanded clonotypes from thyroid (those above 0.001 frequency) were also found in blood.

RNA served as the template for amplifying TCR beta CDR3 regions. HTBI primers were employed in first-round RT-PCR, then a second-round multiplex PCR followed. A single record per CDR3 protein comes from TCRdb applying MiXCR to the multiplex PCR reads. Of around 1,000,000 distinct CDR3 sequences listed, approximately 35% are singletons. Patients in the hyperthyroidism group, adults aged 18 to 65, were newly diagnosed, under 2 months' duration. Exclusion criteria comprised other autoimmune diseases, uncontrolled infections, pregnancy or lactation in patients. On this clonotype: The antigen remains unidentified. Without the conserved terminal phenylalanine or tryptophan, this CDR3 likely stems from a read error.

V was shortened by 2 bases and J by 5 bases, with 18 bases between the two germline ends. The germline V gene has CDR1 ENHRY and CDR2 SYGVKD. The CDR3 sequence is 16 residues long. The V and J genes are TRBV10-3 and TRBJ1-1, with D possibly matching TRBD1 (6 bases). What was sequenced was peripheral blood or thyroid tissue (not recorded which). The receptor's source is an adult man with Graves' hyperthyroidism. DNA for the CDR3: TGTGCCATCAGTGAGCAATGGGACATAGGAACGACTGAAGCTTTCTGT. Translated, it gives CAISEQWDIGTTEAFC.